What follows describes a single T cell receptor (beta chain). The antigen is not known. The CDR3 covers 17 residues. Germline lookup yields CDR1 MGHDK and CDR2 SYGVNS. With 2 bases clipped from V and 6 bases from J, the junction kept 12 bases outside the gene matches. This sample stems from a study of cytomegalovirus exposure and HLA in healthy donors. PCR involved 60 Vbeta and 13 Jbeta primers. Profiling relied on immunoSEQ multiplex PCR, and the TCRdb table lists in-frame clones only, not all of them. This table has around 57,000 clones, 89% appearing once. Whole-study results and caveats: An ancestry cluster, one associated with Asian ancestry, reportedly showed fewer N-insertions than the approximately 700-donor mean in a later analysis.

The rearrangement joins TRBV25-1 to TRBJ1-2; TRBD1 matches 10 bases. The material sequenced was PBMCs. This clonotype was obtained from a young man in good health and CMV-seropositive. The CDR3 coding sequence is TGTGCCAGCAGTGAAATCTTGGCCCGGACAGGGGGAGATGGCTACACCTTC. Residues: CASSEILARTGGDGYTF.